The 27 T cell receptor beta chains presented below share a single source sample, sequenced in a study of blood T cell repertoires in COVID-19. Assay: immunoSEQ multiplex PCR; the TCRdb copy retains only in-frame clones and omits some. The sample comprises approximately 290,000 clones, about four fifths of which are singletons, and 15% to 19% rests with the top ten. Material for sequencing was peripheral blood. The receptors were gathered from an older person with COVID-19, enrolled during active disease.

The V and J genes are TRBV7-2 and TRBJ1-3; TRBD1 matches at 7 bases. Germline CDR1 SGHTA, CDR2 FQGNSA. The junction had 7 bases not matched to a gene; V was cut back by 5 bases and J by 0 bases. This CDR3 contains 16 residues. CDR3 region: CASSMDRPRSGNTIYF. The CDR3 nucleotides read TGTGCCAGCAGCATGGACAGGCCCCGCTCTGGAAACACCATATATTTT.

The chain is built from TRBV2 and TRBJ1-3, with 11 bases matching TRBD1. J lost 9 bases, V lost 6 bases, and 10 bases had no gene match. Germline-derived CDR1 and CDR2 are SNHLY and FYNNEI. The CDR3 runs to 15 residues. CDR3 nucleotides: TGTGCCAGCAGAGGGGACAGGGGGGTATATGGCACCATATATTTT. As protein: CASRGDRGVYGTIYF.

The chain uses TRBV6-2 or TRBV6-3 and TRBJ2-1; 13 bases match TRBD2. The germline gives CDR1 MNHEY, CDR2 SVGEGT. The V segment lost 2 bases and the J segment 4 bases; nucleotides outside the gene matches: 5. This CDR3 comprises 17 residues. The CDR3 protein is CASSYPKLAGGYNEQFF. DNA for the CDR3: TGTGCCAGCAGTTACCCCAAACTAGCGGGAGGGTACAATGAGCAGTTCTTC.

The sample holds a few counts of this clone. The chain combines TRBV30 with TRBJ1-1, with TRBD1 identical over 9 bases. The CDR3 is 16 amino acids. The germline CDR1 and CDR2 sequences are GTSNPN and SVGIG (reference sequence). J lost 4 bases, V lost 4 bases, and 13 bases had no gene match. Here the CDR3 DNA reads TGTGCCTGGACCGACCCGGGGACAGGGTTGGGCACTGAAGCTTTCTTT. Its protein product is CAWTDPGTGLGTEAFF.

The chain links TRBV9 to TRBJ1-1; D not resolved. CDR1 SGDLS and CDR2 YYNGEE come from the germline V gene. The CDR3 length is 14 residues. The germline V and J ends were trimmed by 2 bases and 4 bases, with 12 bases remaining between them. The CDR3 here is CASSVTGSSTEAFF. The DNA of the CDR3 is TGTGCCAGCAGCGTGACCGGTTCTAGCACTGAAGCTTTCTTT.

This sequence joins TRBV5-1 and TRBJ1-1; D call uncertain. This CDR3 spans 13 amino acids. The V end was cut by 0 bases, the J end by 3 bases, with 6 bases between. Germline CDR1 is SGHRS and CDR2 is YFSETQ. DNA for the CDR3: TGCGCCAGCAGCTTGGACTTGGACACTGAAGCTTTCTTT. It specifies CASSLDLDTEAFF. The whole variable domain, filled in from reference TRBV5-1 and TRBJ1-1, reads KAGVTQTPRYLIKTRGQQVTLSCSPISGHRSVSWYQQTPGQGLQFLFEYFSETQRNKGNFPGRFSGRQFSNSRSEMNVSTLELGDSALYLCASSLDLDTEAFFGQGTRLTVV.

The chain combines TRBV5-6 with TRBJ1-6; 9 nucleotides match TRBD1. The germline V gene encodes CDR1 SGHDT and CDR2 YYEEEE. There are 14 residues in the CDR3. Trimming cost V 5 bases and J 8 bases; bases outside gene matches: 5. The CDR3 DNA reads as TGTGCCAGCAGATATACAGGGGGCCATTCACCCCTCCACTTT. Translation: CASRYTGGHSPLHF.

This chain's CDR3 is CASSYSASGSFGGTDTQYF. CDR3 nucleotide sequence: TGTGCCAGCAGTTACTCGGCTAGCGGGAGTTTCGGGGGCACAGATACGCAGTATTTT. V and J are TRBV6-2 or TRBV6-3 and TRBJ2-3, with 10 bases that match TRBD2. Trimming removed 0 bases from V and 1 base from J; junction bases left unmatched: 10. The CDR3 loop spans 19 amino acids. Per germline, CDR1 MNHEY and CDR2 SVGEGT.

The rearrangement joins TRBV6-2 or TRBV6-3 to TRBJ2-7; possibly TRBD1 for D (6 bases). The CDR3 is made up of 16 amino acids. Trimming left V 0 bases short and J 2 bases short, with 14 bases between. Germline CDR1 MNHEY, CDR2 SVGEGT. CDR3 sequence (DNA): TGTGCCAGCAGTTACTCGCCGGGACAAAGAACCTACGAGCAGTACTTC. This gives the protein CASSYSPGQRTYEQYF.

A single count supports this clone. The genes are TRBV28 and TRBJ2-1; a possible D gene is TRBD2 (7 bases). Germline V CDR1 and CDR2: MDHEN, SYDVKM. The length of the CDR3 is 16 residues. V lost 8 bases, J lost 2 bases, and 19 bases lay in between. The CDR3: CASGVGGATTYNEQFF. In DNA, the CDR3 is TGTGCCAGCGGGGTTGGGGGGGCCACCACCTACAATGAGCAGTTCTTC.

The J gene is TRBJ2-5, the V gene TRBV28; D perhaps matches TRBD1 (5 bases). Between the trimmed V and J ends, which lost 6 bases and 3 bases, there was a span of 5 bases. Germline CDR1 MDHEN, CDR2 SYDVKM. CDR3 size: 11 residues. The CDR3 region is CASSREETQYF. CDR3 DNA: TGTGCCAGCAGCAGGGAAGAGACCCAGTACTTC.

The sample holds one count of this clone. V usage is TRBV7-2 and J usage is TRBJ2-1, with 8 bases identical to TRBD2. The V gene end was trimmed by 3 bases and the J gene end by 4 bases; junction bases not matched to a gene: 5. There are 15 residues in the CDR3. Germline assignment: CDR1 SGHTA and CDR2 FQGNSA. CDR3 amino acids: CASSLRGAEYNEQFF. CDR3 bases: TGTGCCAGCAGCTTGCGGGGGGCCGAGTACAATGAGCAGTTCTTC.

This clone came up a few times. The same CDR3 arises from other DNA sequences in this sample as well. The CDR3 spells CASSLPGQGNEKLFF. CDR3 nucleotide sequence: TGTGCCAGCAGCTTGCCGGGACAGGGTAATGAAAAACTGTTTTTT. The chain recombines TRBV7-9 with TRBJ1-4, with 9 bases lining up with TRBD1. The CDR3 is made up of 15 amino acids. Germline assignment: CDR1 SEHNR and CDR2 FQNEAQ (reference sequence). V lost 3 bases and J lost 4; bases outside the gene matches: 3. Full variable domain (outside the CDR3, taken from reference TRBV7-9 and TRBJ1-4): DTGVSQNPRHKITKRGQNVTFRCDPISEHNRLYWYRQTLGQGPEFLTYFQNEAQLEKSRLLSDRFSAERPKGSFSTLEIQRTEQGDSAMYLCASSLPGQGNEKLFFGSGTQLSVL.

The gene calls are TRBV28 and TRBJ1-1; 8 bases align to TRBD1. The CDR3 sequence is 14 residues long. Germline values: CDR1 MDHEN, CDR2 SYDVKM. The V and J ends lost 6 bases and 2 bases, in that order; junction bases with no gene match: 5. The CDR3 DNA follows: TGTGCCAGCAGACAACAGGGGGGTAACACTGAAGCTTTCTTT. This translates into CASRQQGGNTEAFF.

The rearrangement joins TRBV30 to TRBJ2-7, with TRBD1 matching 10 bases. The ends lost 3 bases at V and 3 bases at J; junction bases unmatched: 5. The length of the CDR3 is 14 residues. Germline lookup yields CDR1 GTSNPN and CDR2 SVGIG (reference sequence). CDR3 in DNA: TGTGCCTGGAGGACCGGGACAGGGGACTACGAGCAGTACTTC. Its translation is CAWRTGTGDYEQYF.

The rearrangement joins TRBV3-1 (or the pseudogene TRBV3-2) to TRBJ2-2; TRBD1 might be the D (6 bases). The germline V gene encodes CDR1 LGHDT and CDR2 YNNKEL (reference sequence). V lost 4 bases to trimming and J lost 0 bases, with 15 bases between them. CDR3 length: 17 residues. CDR3 sequence reads: CASSPDLDSANTGELFF. CDR3 in DNA: TGTGCCAGCAGCCCAGACCTGGACAGTGCGAACACCGGGGAGCTGTTTTTT.

The chain recombines TRBV19 with TRBJ1-5; the D gene is possibly TRBD1 (5 bases). The germline gives CDR1 LNHDA, CDR2 SQIVND (reference sequence). V was cut by 5 bases and J by 4 bases, with 9 bases left in between. This CDR3 spans 13 amino acids. This CDR3 reads CASSGGLNQPQHF. CDR3 DNA sequence: TGTGCCAGTAGTGGGGGGTTGAATCAGCCCCAGCATTTT.

V and J are TRBV7-2 and TRBJ1-2; a possible D gene is TRBD1 (6 bases). With 3 bases removed from V and 7 bases from J, the gap between germline ends came to 9 bases. Germline V gene lookup returns CDR1 SGHTA and CDR2 FQGNSA. The CDR3 sequence is 12 residues long. The CDR3 spells CASSFRGAGYTF. The CDR3 nucleotides are TGTGCCAGCAGCTTCAGGGGTGCTGGCTACACCTTC. The whole variable domain, remainder taken from reference TRBV7-2 and TRBJ1-2, is GAGVSQSPSNKVTEKGKDVELRCDPISGHTALYWYRQSLGQGLEFLIYFQGNSAPDKSGLPSDRFSAERTGGSVSTLTIQRTQQEDSAVYLCASSFRGAGYTFGSGTRLTVV.

The chain couples TRBV29-1 to TRBJ2-1, with D possibly being TRBD1 (6 bases). V lost 4 bases and J 8 bases, leaving 18 bases between the germline ends. The CDR3 totals 14 residues. Per the germline V gene, CDR1 is SQVTM and CDR2 is ANQGSEA. The CDR3 nucleotides read TGCAGCGTTGGGTCAGGGGCACCTCGGGATGAGCAGTTCTTC. Translating it yields CSVGSGAPRDEQFF.

The chain carries TRBV5-1 and TRBJ2-1; D perhaps matches TRBD2 (5 bases). Germline V gives CDR1 SGHRS, CDR2 YFSETQ. CDR3 length equals 16 residues. V was cut by 5 bases and J by 4 bases, with 19 bases left in between. CDR3 DNA: TGCGCCAGCAGAGCTTGGGTAGCGTCCGAATACAATGAGCAGTTCTTC. Translating it yields CASRAWVASEYNEQFF. Supplemented by reference TRBV5-1 and TRBJ2-1, the full variable domain reads KAGVTQTPRYLIKTRGQQVTLSCSPISGHRSVSWYQQTPGQGLQFLFEYFSETQRNKGNFPGRFSGRQFSNSRSEMNVSTLELGDSALYLCASRAWVASEYNEQFFGPGTRLTVL.

Turning to this clone: At one boundary the junction diverges from the germline segment, which might be a read error. J is TRBJ1-5 and V is TRBV9; D unclear. The CDR3 consists of 14 residues. The germline gives CDR1 SGDLS, CDR2 YYNGEE. The CDR3 sequence is CAGRLAGLSGPQHF. CDR3 nucleotide sequence: TGTGCCGGCAGGTTGGCGGGCCTTTCGGGGCCCCAGCATTTT.

V is TRBV3-1 (or the pseudogene TRBV3-2) and J is TRBJ1-4; D possibly corresponds to TRBD1 (6 bases). Germline-derived CDR1 and CDR2 are LGHDT and YNNKEL (reference sequence). This CDR3 comprises 15 residues. The V gene lost 4 bases and the J gene lost 6 bases, with 15 bases spanning the gap. The CDR3 sequence is CASSRVLQGDEKLFF. CDR3 coding DNA: TGTGCCAGCAGCCGGGTCCTACAGGGAGATGAAAAACTGTTTTTT.

This clone has just one count. The rearrangement links TRBV6-6 to TRBJ2-5, with 9 nucleotides matching TRBD1. The length of the CDR3 is 16 residues. Germline values: CDR1 MNHNY, CDR2 SVGAGI (reference sequence). V dropped 8 bases and J dropped 5; count of bases not matched to a gene: 15. CDR3 in DNA: TGTGCCAGCCTACCGGGACAGGGTTTTCCCACCGAGACCCAGTACTTC. Translation: CASLPGQGFPTETQYF.

This clone turned up a few times. CDR3 sequence (DNA): TGTGCCAGCAGCGTAGTCCCCAGTGTATGTGAGCAGTACTTC. It codes for CASSVVPSVCEQYF. J is TRBJ2-7 and V is TRBV9; D uncertain. The ends were cut back, 0 bases at V and 7 bases at J, with 14 bases in the middle. Germline CDR1 is SGDLS and CDR2 is YYNGEE. CDR3 length equals 14 residues. The whole variable domain, remainder taken from reference TRBV9 and TRBJ2-7, is DSGVTQTPKHLITATGQRVTLRCSPRSGDLSVYWYQQSLDQGLQFLIQYYNGEERAKGNILERFSAQQFPDLHSELNLSSLELGDSALYFCASSVVPSVCEQYFGPGTRLTVT.

The rearrangement uses TRBV6-6 and TRBJ1-4; D uncertain. CDR3 length: 12 residues. Trimming cost V 7 bases and J 8 bases, with 11 bases left between them. The germline gives CDR1 MNHNY, CDR2 SVGAGI (reference sequence). CDR3 in amino acids: CASTYRTEKLFF. Written as DNA, the CDR3 is TGTGCCAGCACCTACAGAACCGAAAAACTGTTTTTT.

The CDR3 region has the DNA TGTGCCAGCAGTCCTGGACAGGGTAGATCACCCCTCCACTTT. This codes for CASSPGQGRSPLHF. The chain recombines TRBV5-4 with TRBJ1-6; TRBD1 matches 8 bases. CDR3 length equals 14 residues. Germline V gene lookup returns CDR1 SGHNT and CDR2 YYREEE (reference sequence). Trimming at V came to 5 bases and at J to 10 bases, leaving 8 bases not matched to a gene.

The chain carries TRBV18 and TRBJ2-2; 8 bases map to TRBD2. The CDR3 sequence is 15 residues long. Germline trimming cut 8 bases from V and 1 base from J; bases unmatched to any gene: 6. Germline V gene sequence: CDR1 KGHSH, CDR2 LQKENI. Here the CDR3 DNA reads TGTGCCAGCCGGGGGGGTTCGATGAACACCGGGGAGCTGTTTTTT. Its protein is CASRGGSMNTGELFF.